This T cell receptor beta chain was captured in a study of siplizumab effects on memory and regulatory T cells. General study points: Memory T cells appeared less diverse than naive cells, which seemed to contribute substantially to alloresponse. The study found that siplizumab significantly reduced alloreactive sequences traceable to unstimulated CD4+ memory cells.

On this clone itself: Antigen unknown.

V lost 4 bases to trimming and J lost 1 base, with 11 bases between them. Germline V gene lookup returns CDR1 LGHNA and CDR2 YNFKEQ. CDR3 length equals 15 residues. Naive, memory, effector memory and TEMRA subsets that were unstimulated underwent sequencing in three donor pairs. Clones were sequenced by immunoSEQ multiplex PCR, and TCRdb holds only the in-frame ones, with some missing. The table shows several thousand clones, with roughly 69% occurring only once. Sample: effector memory CD8+ T cells sorted from blood. Subset specified: unstimulated CD8+ effector memory T cells. The source is a human donor in good health. The gene calls are TRBV4-2 and TRBJ1-5; a weak D match, TRBD1 (5 bases). The CDR3 coding sequence is TGTGCCAGCAGCCCACTGCGGGGGAGCAATCAGCCCCAGCATTTT. Translated: CASSPLRGSNQPQHF.